This T cell receptor beta chain comes out of a study of blood T cell repertoires in COVID-19. Study information: The United States, Italy and Spain supplied acute and convalescent COVID-19 samples. Sources were T cells, B-cell-depleted T cells, or PBMCs; the material itself was cDNA or gDNA.

In the authors' workflow: Reference gene primer amplification in the assay estimated nucleated cell counts. Profiled with immunoSEQ multiplex PCR; TCRdb holds only in-frame clones, not every one. That table is the source of V, J and clone size, and D and trimming were worked out from the DNA. This table holds about 190,000 clones, 86% found once. The germline gives CDR1 LNHNV, CDR2 YYDKDF (reference sequence). The CDR3 spans 12 residues. The V end was cut by 4 bases, the J end by 11 bases, with 11 bases between. Participants were aged roughly 18 to 89 years, lived in over 20 US areas, and enrolled virtually.

Sequences were obtained from PBMCs or T cells enriched from blood (not recorded which). This sequence was found in a middle-aged man with acute COVID-19. The V call is TRBV15, the J call TRBJ1-4, with D perhaps matching TRBD1 (5 bases). The CDR3 DNA reads as TGTGCCACCAGCATCGTACCAGGGAAACTGTTTTTT. It yields the protein CATSIVPGKLFF.